A single sample gave rise to the 8 T cell receptor beta chains below, sequenced in a study of T cell responses to AZD1222 COVID-19 vaccine. Method: immunoSEQ multiplex PCR; TCRdb's copy keeps in-frame clones and lacks some. This table has around 150,000 clones, approximately 91% appearing once. The material sequenced was peripheral blood, taken on day 0 of AZD1222 vaccination. These receptors originate from an adult in good health.

This clone was found a few times. Other nucleotide sequences in the sample specify the same CDR3. The rearrangement joins TRBV19 to TRBJ1-2; 8 bases are shared with TRBD1. The CDR3 is 14 residues long. Germline V CDR1 and CDR2: LNHDA, SQIVND (reference sequence). The trim removed 5 bases at V and 4 bases at J, leaving 6 bases unmatched. CDR3 loop: CASSRGQASYGYTF. As DNA, the CDR3 is TGTGCCAGTAGTCGGGGACAGGCCTCCTATGGCTACACCTTC. Together with reference TRBV19 and TRBJ1-2, the CDR3 gives the full variable domain: DGGITQSPKYLFRKEGQNVTLSCEQNLNHDAMYWYRQDPGQGLRLIYYSQIVNDFQKGDIAEGYSVSREKKESFPLTVTSAQKNPTAFYLCASSRGQASYGYTFGSGTRLTVV.

This rearrangement joins TRBV7-3 to TRBJ2-1; D may match TRBD1 or TRBD2 (7 bases each). This CDR3 is 14 amino acids long. V was cut by 5 bases and J by 4 bases, with 12 bases left in between. Germline CDR1 SGHTA, CDR2 FQGTGA. The CDR3 is CASSPQGGYNEQFF. CDR3 in DNA: TGTGCCAGCAGCCCGCAGGGGGGGTACAATGAGCAGTTCTTC. Variable domain in full (rest from reference TRBV7-3 and TRBJ2-1): GAGVSQTPSNKVTEKGKYVELRCDPISGHTALYWYRQSLGQGPEFLIYFQGTGAADDSGLPNDRFFAVRPEGSVSTLKIQRTERGDSAVYLCASSPQGGYNEQFFGPGTRLTVL.

The rearrangement uses TRBV5-1 and TRBJ1-1; 9 positions agree with TRBD1. V gave up 5 bases and J gave up 6 bases; unmatched junction bases: 8. The CDR3 loop spans 14 amino acids. From germline, CDR1 is SGHRS and CDR2 YFSETQ. For the CDR3, the DNA is TGCGCCAGCAGTTTAACAGGGGGCAACTCTGAAGCTTTCTTT. It specifies CASSLTGGNSEAFF.

The chain joins TRBV4-3 to TRBJ1-6; D uncertain. V shed 0 bases and J shed 1 base, with 7 bases lying between them. CDR1 is LGHNA, CDR2 YSLEER, per germline. The CDR3 runs to 16 residues. CDR3 in amino acids: CASSQDGGSYNSPLHF. CDR3 DNA sequence: TGCGCCAGCAGCCAAGATGGAGGGTCCTATAATTCACCCCTCCACTTT.

The chain recombines TRBV3-1 (or the pseudogene TRBV3-2) with TRBJ2-1, with TRBD2 as a possible D gene (6 bases). Germline V gene sequence: CDR1 LGHDT, CDR2 YNNKEL (reference sequence). The CDR3 has 16 residues. V was pared by 5 bases and J by 5 bases, with 19 bases between. The CDR3 here is CASSFSPGGANNEQFF. In DNA, the CDR3 is TGTGCCAGCAGCTTCAGTCCCGGCGGGGCTAACAATGAGCAGTTCTTC.

This clone was seen only a few times. Other DNA sequences in this specimen translate into the identical CDR3. The gene calls are TRBV6-4 and TRBJ2-3; 8 positions agree with TRBD2. The CDR3 is 15 residues long. The germline V gene has CDR1 MRHNA and CDR2 SNTAGT. Trimming removed 0 bases from V and 1 base from J; junction bases left unmatched: 0. This CDR3 reads CASSDSSGGTDTQYF. The CDR3 DNA follows: TGTGCCAGCAGTGACTCTAGCGGGGGCACAGATACGCAGTATTTT.

V gene TRBV4-3 combines with J gene TRBJ2-1, with 7 bases fitting TRBD2. The CDR3 extends over 15 amino acids. The V gene end was trimmed by 0 bases and the J gene end by 12 bases; junction bases not matched to a gene: 11. Germline-derived CDR1 and CDR2 are LGHNA and YSLEER. CDR3 DNA sequence: TGCGCCAGCAGCCAAGATGGGCAGCGGGGAATCACGCAGTTCTTC. Amino acids: CASSQDGQRGITQFF.

This sequence joins TRBV10-3 and TRBJ1-4; tentatively, D is TRBD1 (6 bases). Germline assignment: CDR1 ENHRY and CDR2 SYGVKD. The CDR3 is 12 amino acids. V dropped 11 bases and J dropped 3 bases, with 10 bases sitting between them. The CDR3 nucleotides are TGTGCCGTACAGGGTCCTAATGAAAAACTGTTTTTT. Its translation: CAVQGPNEKLFF.